A single sample gave rise to the 13 T cell receptor beta chains below, sequenced in a study of shared clonotypes between healthy human individuals. The protocol was immunoSEQ multiplex PCR, while the TCRdb copy is restricted to in-frame clones and leaves out a portion. Here the sample spans 2,500,000 or so clones, roughly nine tenths being singletons. The source material was naive CD4+ T cells sorted from blood. Subset here: CD45RA+ positively selected. Receptor source: a man younger than 35 in good health.

This clone was seen a few times. V usage is TRBV29-1 and J usage is TRBJ1-2; possible D gene TRBD1, 5 bases. The V gene's germline CDR1 is SQVTM and CDR2 ANQGSEA. V lost 5 bases and J lost 1, with 14 bases in between. The CDR3 sequence is 14 residues long. CDR3 region: CSVPGTGDNYGYTF. In nucleotides, the CDR3 is TGCAGCGTTCCCGGGACGGGGGATAACTATGGCTACACCTTC.

A few counts support this clone. The chain recombines TRBV7-6 with TRBJ1-6; no clear D gene. Germline V gene sequence: CDR1 SGHVS, CDR2 FNYEAQ. The CDR3 has 14 residues. Trimming stripped 3 bases from V and 8 bases from J, with 11 bases between. The CDR3 loop is CASSLSHFDSPLHF. CDR3 coding DNA: TGTGCCAGCAGCTTGTCCCATTTTGATTCACCCCTCCACTTT.

The chain recombines TRBV6-6 with TRBJ1-4, with unresolved D. Germline assignment: CDR1 MNHNY and CDR2 SVGAGI (reference sequence). The CDR3 covers 15 residues. The V end was cut by 5 bases, the J end by 0 bases, with 10 bases between. CDR3 coding DNA: TGTGCCAGCAGTCCGAACGGGGCAACTAATGAAAAACTGTTTTTT. This codes for CASSPNGATNEKLFF.

The chain joins TRBV9 to TRBJ2-3; 11 nucleotides match TRBD2. CDR1 and CDR2 (germline): SGDLS, YYNGEE. This CDR3 has 17 residues. The J segment lost 2 bases and the V segment lost 0 bases, leaving 5 bases of the junction unmatched. This chain's CDR3 is CASSVGLAGGITDTQYF. CDR3 in DNA: TGTGCCAGCAGCGTAGGGTTAGCGGGGGGGATCACAGATACGCAGTATTTT.

This sequence joins TRBV7-9 and TRBJ2-1; D call uncertain. CDR3 size: 15 residues. Germline V gene lookup returns CDR1 SEHNR and CDR2 FQNEAQ (reference sequence). The V end lost 3 bases, the J end lost 9 bases, and 18 bases lay between the germline ends. For the CDR3, the DNA is TGTGCCAGCAGCTTCCTTGGCGCACCCCCTGGTGAGCAGTTCTTC. It specifies CASSFLGAPPGEQFF.

This chain uses TRBV5-8 with TRBJ1-5, with 8 bases matching TRBD1. Germline values: CDR1 SGHTS, CDR2 YDEGEE. This CDR3 contains 17 residues. V gave up 3 bases and J gave up 6 bases; unmatched junction bases: 14. Here the CDR3 reads CASSSPDRVVGAQPQHF. CDR3 in DNA: TGTGCCAGCAGCTCCCCGGACAGGGTGGTGGGAGCTCAGCCCCAGCATTTT.

This rearrangement joins TRBV4-1 to TRBJ1-1; the D is unclear. The CDR3 loop spans 15 amino acids. Trimming left V 1 base short and J 1 base short, with 10 bases between. The germline V gene has CDR1 MGHRA and CDR2 YSYEKL. DNA for the CDR3: TGCGCCAGCAGCCAAGGTGAGACCGGGAACACTGAAGCTTTCTTT. Its translation is CASSQGETGNTEAFF.

The genes are TRBV18 and TRBJ2-5; 10 bases fit TRBD2. V dropped 6 bases and J dropped 5; count of bases not matched to a gene: 6. The germline V gene has CDR1 KGHSH and CDR2 LQKENI. The length of the CDR3 is 14 residues. The CDR3 region is CASSRTSGGETQYF. As DNA, the CDR3 is TGTGCCAGCTCCCGGACTAGCGGCGGTGAGACCCAGTACTTC.

The chain is built from TRBV6-5 and TRBJ2-5, with D perhaps given as TRBD1 or TRBD2 (5 bases each). Judging by the DNA end, TRBJ2-7 fits better; the J call may be wrong. The V gene's germline CDR1 is MNHEY and CDR2 SVGAGI. CDR3 length: 13 amino acids. The CDR3 bases are TGTGCCAGCAGTCGAGGGGTCTCCTACGAGCAGTACTTC. It translates to CASSRGVSYEQYF.

This rearrangement joins TRBV6-5 to TRBJ1-2, with 10 positions matching TRBD1. CDR1 is MNHEY and CDR2 is SVGAGI in the germline V gene. The CDR3 has 15 residues. J gave up 6 bases and V 6 bases, and 10 bases lay outside the gene matches. This CDR3 reads CASSKSGTGAHGYTF. DNA of the CDR3: TGTGCCAGCAGCAAAAGCGGGACAGGGGCCCATGGCTACACCTTC.

CDR3 loop: CASSLAGVENEKLFF. CDR3 sequence (DNA): TGTGCCAGCAGTTTGGCAGGGGTTGAGAATGAAAAACTGTTTTTT. This chain links TRBV28 with TRBJ1-4; TRBD1 might be the D (6 bases). Per germline, CDR1 MDHEN and CDR2 SYDVKM. Trimming cost V 3 bases and J 5 bases, with 13 bases left between them. The CDR3 is 15 amino acids.

V is TRBV10-1 and J is TRBJ2-3, with 10 bases that match TRBD1. The CDR3 loop spans 15 amino acids. Germline CDR1 WNHNN, CDR2 SYGVQD (reference sequence). The ends lost 3 bases at V and 4 bases at J; junction bases unmatched: 4. CDR3 residues: CASSEGQGGPDTQYF. The CDR3 nucleotides are TGCGCCAGCAGTGAAGGACAGGGGGGGCCAGATACGCAGTATTTT.

V is TRBV25-1 and J is TRBJ1-4, with D possibly being TRBD1 (6 bases). V lost 3 bases and J 8 bases, leaving 16 bases between the germline ends. Germline CDR1 is MGHDK and CDR2 is SYGVNS. CDR3 size: 15 residues. CDR3 amino acids: CASSDSKRGVEKLFF. The CDR3 nucleotides are TGTGCCAGCAGTGACTCCAAGAGGGGGGTGGAAAAACTGTTTTTT.